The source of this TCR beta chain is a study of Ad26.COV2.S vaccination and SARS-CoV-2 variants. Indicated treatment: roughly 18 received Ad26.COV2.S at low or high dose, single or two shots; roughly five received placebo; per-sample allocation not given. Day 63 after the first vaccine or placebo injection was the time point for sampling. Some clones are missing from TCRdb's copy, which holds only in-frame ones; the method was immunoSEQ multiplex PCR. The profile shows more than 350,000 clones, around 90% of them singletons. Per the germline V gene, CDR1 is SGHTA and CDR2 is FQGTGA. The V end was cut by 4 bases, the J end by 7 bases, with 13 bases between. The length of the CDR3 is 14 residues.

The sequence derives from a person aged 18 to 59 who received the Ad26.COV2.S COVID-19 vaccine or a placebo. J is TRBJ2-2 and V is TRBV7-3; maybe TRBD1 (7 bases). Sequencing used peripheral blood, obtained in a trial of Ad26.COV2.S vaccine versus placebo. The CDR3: CASSSGQDYGELFF. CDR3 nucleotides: TGTGCCAGCAGCTCCGGACAGGACTACGGGGAGCTGTTTTTT.